These 21 T cell receptor beta chains originate from one sample sequenced in a study of immune cell composition in non-small cell lung cancer. Repertoires were generated with immunoSEQ multiplex PCR, while TCRdb's copy carries only in-frame clones and drops some. The sample lists over 2,500 clones, 74% occurring once. The sample was lung tumor tissue. The origin of the receptors is a human donor with non-small cell lung cancer.

The chain employs TRBV19 and TRBJ2-1; D gene ambiguous. The CDR3 runs to 13 residues. Deletions cut 4 bases from V and 7 bases from J, with 11 bases between. Germline CDR1 reads LNHDA; CDR2 reads SQIVND (reference sequence). The CDR3 DNA is TGTGCCAGTAGTACGTACTCTATAAATGAGCAGTTCTTC. Translated, it gives CASSTYSINEQFF.

The chain carries TRBV28 and TRBJ2-3, with a possible D match to TRBD1 (5 bases). Trimming stripped 3 bases from V and 2 bases from J, with 12 bases between. CDR1 MDHEN and CDR2 SYDVKM come from the germline V gene. CDR3 length equals 15 residues. Here the CDR3 reads CASSLKRQPTDTQYF. The CDR3 DNA reads as TGTGCCAGCAGTTTGAAGAGACAGCCCACAGATACGCAGTATTTT.

The V and J genes are TRBV5-1 and TRBJ2-1, with 13 bases fitting TRBD2. Germline values: CDR1 SGHRS, CDR2 YFSETQ. The trim removed 0 bases at V and 13 bases at J, leaving 4 bases unmatched. The CDR3 sequence is 14 residues long. The CDR3 DNA reads TGCGCCAGCAGCTTGGAACTAGCGGGAGGGCCACAGTTCTTC. It is translated as CASSLELAGGPQFF. Complete variable domain (other parts from reference TRBV5-1 and TRBJ2-1): KAGVTQTPRYLIKTRGQQVTLSCSPISGHRSVSWYQQTPGQGLQFLFEYFSETQRNKGNFPGRFSGRQFSNSRSEMNVSTLELGDSALYLCASSLELAGGPQFFGPGTRLTVL.

A few counts support this clone. The V gene is TRBV28, the J gene TRBJ1-2, with 7 bases aligning to TRBD1. The junction had 10 bases not matched to a gene; V was cut back by 5 bases and J by 1 base. The CDR3 sequence is 16 residues long. CDR1 is MDHEN and CDR2 is SYDVKM in the germline V gene. The DNA for the CDR3 is TGTGCCAGCAGTCCAACCCGGACAGGTTTTAACTATGGCTACACCTTC. Its translation is CASSPTRTGFNYGYTF.

This clone was observed once. The chain links TRBV29-1 to TRBJ1-5; 8 bases align to TRBD1. The CDR3 runs to 13 residues. Germline V gene lookup returns CDR1 SQVTM and CDR2 ANQGSEA. V dropped 7 bases and J dropped 5; count of bases not matched to a gene: 7. The DNA of the CDR3 is TGCAGCGCATCACAGGGGGTGGATCAGCCCCAGCATTTT. This encodes CSASQGVDQPQHF.

This clone was counted between two and nine times. The rearrangement links TRBV2 to TRBJ2-1; TRBD1 matches at 7 bases. V gave up 8 bases and J gave up 11 bases; unmatched junction bases: 3. The length of the CDR3 is 10 residues. Germline values: CDR1 SNHLY, CDR2 FYNNEI. In DNA, the CDR3 is TGTGCCAGCGACAGGGTCAAGCAGTTCTTC. Its translation is CASDRVKQFF.

This sequence joins TRBV11-3 and TRBJ2-1, with 10 positions matching TRBD2. V lost 5 bases and J lost 6; bases outside the gene matches: 7. CDR1 SGHNT and CDR2 YENEEA come from the germline V gene. CDR3 size: 15 residues. The CDR3 coding sequence is TGTGCCAGCAGCACTGAAGCGGGAGGGGGCAATGAGCAGTTCTTC. Translated, it gives CASSTEAGGGNEQFF. Together with reference TRBV11-3 and TRBJ2-1, the CDR3 gives the full variable domain: EAGVVQSPRYKIIEKKQPVAFWCNPISGHNTLYWYLQNLGQGPELLIRYENEEAVDDSQLPKDRFSAERLKGVDSTLKIQPAELGDSAVYLCASSTEAGGGNEQFFGPGTRLTVL.

The rearrangement links TRBV19 to TRBJ2-1, with D unresolved. The CDR3 totals 11 residues. Trimming cost V 5 bases and J 5 bases, with 4 bases left between them. Germline CDR1 reads LNHDA; CDR2 reads SQIVND (reference sequence). The DNA of the CDR3 is TGTGCCAGTAGTGGCCACAATGAGCAGTTCTTC. Translating gives CASSGHNEQFF.

This sequence joins TRBV5-1 and TRBJ1-1; D gene unclear. Per the germline V gene, CDR1 is SGHRS and CDR2 is YFSETQ. Trimming removed 1 base at V and 4 bases at J, with 8 bases between. This CDR3 is 13 amino acids long. CDR3 in amino acids: CASSLTGFTEAFF. In DNA, the CDR3 is TGCGCCAGCAGCTTGACGGGTTTCACTGAAGCTTTCTTT. Complete variable domain (other parts from reference TRBV5-1 and TRBJ1-1): KAGVTQTPRYLIKTRGQQVTLSCSPISGHRSVSWYQQTPGQGLQFLFEYFSETQRNKGNFPGRFSGRQFSNSRSEMNVSTLELGDSALYLCASSLTGFTEAFFGQGTRLTVV.

V is TRBV5-1 and J is TRBJ2-1, with 13 bases identical to TRBD2. Trimming removed 4 bases from V and 7 bases from J; junction bases left unmatched: 11. The V gene's germline CDR1 is SGHRS and CDR2 YFSETQ. This CDR3 comprises 17 residues. The CDR3 nucleotides read TGCGCCAGCAGCCTGATAGAACTAGCGGGAGGGCCAAATGAGCAGTTCTTC. This encodes CASSLIELAGGPNEQFF.

V and J are TRBV28 and TRBJ2-1, with D uncertain. The V gene's germline CDR1 is MDHEN and CDR2 SYDVKM. CDR3 length equals 11 residues. The V and J ends lost 3 bases and 9 bases respectively, with 6 bases between them. CDR3 residues: CASSLPSEQFF. CDR3 sequence (DNA): TGTGCCAGCAGTTTGCCCAGTGAGCAGTTCTTC.

The chain is built from TRBV5-4 and TRBJ2-2, with D possibly matching TRBD2 (6 bases). Germline assignment: CDR1 SGHNT and CDR2 YYREEE (reference sequence). The CDR3 consists of 17 residues. V lost 3 bases, J lost 1 base, and 16 bases lay in between. The CDR3, as DNA: TGTGCCAGCAGCTCGCCCTCATACGGGAGGAACACCGGGGAGCTGTTTTTT. Translation: CASSSPSYGRNTGELFF. Based on the CDR3 plus reference TRBV5-4 and TRBJ2-2, the full variable domain is ETGVTQSPTHLIKTRGQQVTLRCSSQSGHNTVSWYQQALGQGPQFIFQYYREEENGRGNFPPRFSGLQFPNYSSELNVNALELDDSALYLCASSSPSYGRNTGELFFGEGSRLTVL.

This clone was observed a single time. The chain carries TRBV5-1 and TRBJ2-1, with D possibly matching TRBD2 (6 bases). V lost 3 bases, J lost 9 bases, and 10 bases lay in between. The germline V gene encodes CDR1 SGHRS and CDR2 YFSETQ. The CDR3 runs 12 residues. CDR3 loop: CASSSGTPEQFF. For the CDR3, the DNA is TGCGCCAGCAGCTCCGGGACTCCTGAGCAGTTCTTC.

This chain joins TRBV6-5 and TRBJ1-5; TRBD1 matches at 7 bases. There are 14 residues in the CDR3. Unmatched junction bases numbered 10, after V lost 8 bases and J lost 6 bases. Germline CDR1 is MNHEY and CDR2 is SVGAGI. DNA for the CDR3: TGTGCCAGCTCAGCCAGGGACAGCCGTCAGCCCCAGCATTTT. It encodes CASSARDSRQPQHF.

J is TRBJ1-3 and V is TRBV11-2; D is undetermined. V lost 6 bases and J lost 0, with 15 bases in between. The CDR3 contains 16 residues. Germline V gene sequence: CDR1 SGHAT, CDR2 FQNNGV. The CDR3 sequence is CASSLTGELSGNTIYF. The DNA of the CDR3 is TGTGCCAGCAGTTTAACCGGGGAACTCTCTGGAAACACCATATATTTT.

This chain joins TRBV5-1 and TRBJ1-4; D may be TRBD1 (5 bases). The CDR3 runs to 14 residues. Germline-derived CDR1 and CDR2 are SGHRS and YFSETQ. Trimming stripped 4 bases from V and 7 bases from J, with 14 bases between. Here the CDR3 DNA reads TGCGCCAGCAGCGGCGGGGTCGGGGGTGAAAAACTGTTTTTT. Translation gives CASSGGVGGEKLFF.

This chain connects TRBV7-8 to TRBJ2-3; TRBD1 matches at 8 bases. Per germline, CDR1 SGHVS and CDR2 FQNEAQ. CDR3 length equals 17 residues. The V gene end was trimmed by 2 bases and the J gene end by 4 bases; junction bases not matched to a gene: 11. In DNA form, the CDR3 reads TGTGCCAGCAGCTTAAGGTTAAGGACAGGGATTGCAGATACGCAGTATTTT. This codes for CASSLRLRTGIADTQYF.

The CDR3: CASRSETSGYNLYNEQFF. In DNA form, the CDR3 reads TGTGCTTCACGATCGGAGACTAGCGGATACAACCTCTACAATGAGCAGTTCTTC. This chain uses TRBV9 with TRBJ2-1; TRBD2 matches at 9 bases. The CDR3 runs to 18 residues. In germline, CDR1 is SGDLS, CDR2 YYNGEE.

The chain uses TRBV10-2 and TRBJ1-1, with D maybe TRBD1 (5 bases). Germline CDR1 reads WSHSY; CDR2 reads SAAADI. This CDR3 is 15 amino acids long. V shed 1 base and J shed 4 bases, with 13 bases lying between them. The CDR3 sequence is CASSEYDQGGTEAFF. CDR3 coding DNA: TGCGCCAGCAGTGAGTATGATCAGGGAGGCACTGAAGCTTTCTTT.

This chain connects TRBV28 to TRBJ1-2; D gene uncertain. V was shortened by 5 bases and J by 0 bases, with 13 bases between the two germline ends. There are 15 residues in the CDR3. Germline CDR1 is MDHEN and CDR2 is SYDVKM. This CDR3 reads CASSTLSLANYGYTF. For the CDR3, the DNA is TGTGCCAGCAGTACCCTTTCCCTAGCTAACTATGGCTACACCTTC.

V and J are TRBV5-1 and TRBJ2-3; maybe TRBD1 (5 bases). The germline V and J ends were trimmed by 6 bases and 0 bases, with 17 bases remaining between them. The CDR3 extends over 16 amino acids. Germline V CDR1 and CDR2: SGHRS, YFSETQ. CDR3 coding DNA: TGCGCCAGCACTAGGGGCGGCGGTACTAGCACAGATACGCAGTATTTT. Translating gives CASTRGGGTSTDTQYF.